The clone carrying this TCR beta chain was seen a handful of times. Antigen specificity is unknown. These data are taken from a study of cytomegalovirus exposure and HLA in healthy donors. Trimming removed 5 bases from V and 0 bases from J; junction bases left unmatched: 5. Germline V gives CDR1 LNHDA, CDR2 SQIVND (reference sequence). The CDR3 length is 16 residues. Primers for the PCR totalled 60 Vbeta and 13 Jbeta. Sequencing was performed with immunoSEQ multiplex PCR; in TCRdb, only in-frame clones are kept and a portion is missing. This sample has some 180,000 clones, with around 75% found just once. Whole-study results and caveats: Researchers reported in a later analysis that a missense DCLRE1C variant was tied to TCR beta V- and J-gene trimming. As a later analysis revealed, most CMV-associated TCR beta chains appeared HLA-restricted. Later findings reportedly placed an Asian-associated ancestry cluster below the roughly 730-donor mean for N-insertions. For most TCR beta V segments, an earlier analysis put the productive rate at about 87% or about 30% of the time.

The receptor was derived from a female donor in good health and CMV-seronegative. The rearrangement links TRBV19 to TRBJ2-2, with 8 bases fitting TRBD1. Material: PBMCs. CDR3 loop: CASSSPGGSNTGELFF. Here the CDR3 DNA reads TGTGCCAGTAGTTCCCCAGGGGGCTCGAACACCGGGGAGCTGTTTTTT.